This T cell receptor (beta chain) was identified during a study of blood T cells in healthy people across ages. Study outcomes and limitations: The study could not conclusively compare naive and antigen-experienced cells, given its unsorted PBMCs.

It was with a sample-barcoded 5' primer and a J-beta primer mix that a second PCR of about 6 to 12 cycles was run. A single record per CDR3 protein comes from TCRdb applying MiXCR to the 5' RACE reads. The top ten hold 7% to 9% of the sample, which has about 1,400,000 distinct CDR3 sequences, about 40% seen once. The CDR3 spans 14 residues. Germline assignment: CDR1 DFQATT and CDR2 SNEGSKA (reference sequence). Trimming took 5 bases from V and 1 from J; bases not matched to a gene: 6. On this clonotype: The antigen remains unidentified.

Approximately 10 milliliters of peripheral blood were drawn from each donor into EDTA-treated tubes. The specimen sequenced was blood. This TCR derives from a woman aged 18 to 35 in good health. The rearrangement links TRBV20-1 to TRBJ1-2; 8 nucleotides align to TRBD1. As DNA, the CDR3 is TGCAGTGCTCCCGGGACAGGAGATAACTATGGCTACACCTTC. Translation gives CSAPGTGDNYGYTF.